This TCR beta chain was captured in a study of T cells in Graves' hyperthyroidism and ophthalmopathy. CDR1 is SNHLY, CDR2 FYNNEI, per germline. This CDR3 is 14 amino acids long. Trimming took 8 bases from V and 2 from J, leaving 15 bases between them. RNA transcripts yielded amplified TCR beta CDR3 regions. In the first-round RT-PCR of the TCR CDR3, the HTBI primer set was used. Each CDR3 protein gets one entry after TCRdb re-called the multiplex PCR reads with MiXCR. The sample lists 250,000 to 300,000 distinct CDR3 sequences, roughly 19% occurring once. Input material: blood. The chain recombines TRBV2 with TRBJ1-2, with D hard to call. The receptor's source is a man aged 45-65 years with Graves' ophthalmopathy. DNA of the CDR3: TGTGCCAGCCTCGGGAGCGGAACCAACTATGGCTACACCTTC. It is translated as CASLGSGTNYGYTF.